These 21 T cell receptor beta chains originate from one sample sequenced in a study of human T cells and chemical hapten exposure. TCRdb reprocessed the RACE reads via MiXCR and lists one record per CDR3 protein. The repertoire holds about 380,000 distinct CDR3 sequences, with 4.5% to 5.5% as singletons. Time point defined: pre-sensitization, week 0. The treatment was: therapeutic diphenylcyclopropenone sensitization with weekly scalp DPC. This specimen consisted of whole blood, obtained in connection with sensitization to the hapten diphenylcyclopropenone (DPC). All receptors derive from a woman aged 50 to 60 with alopecia areata. Some clones in this sample may be carry-over from other donors' samples.

This clonotype was counted only a few times. The rearrangement links TRBV7-2 to TRBJ2-3; maybe TRBD2 (7 bases). The V gene lost 5 bases and the J gene lost 5 bases, with 23 bases spanning the gap. Germline V gene sequence: CDR1 SGHTA, CDR2 FQGNSA. This CDR3 is 17 amino acids long. This CDR3 reads CASSPPGSGIGGDTQYF. CDR3 sequence (DNA): TGTGCCAGCAGCCCCCCCGGGAGCGGGATAGGGGGAGATACGCAGTATTTT.

This chain connects TRBV12-3 or TRBV12-4 to TRBJ1-6; D remains ambiguous. V lost 5 bases and J 7 bases, leaving 9 bases between the germline ends. CDR3 length: 13 residues. The CDR3 spells CASSPSVNSPLHF. The CDR3 DNA reads as TGTGCCAGCAGTCCATCGGTGAATTCACCCCTCCACTTT.

In this sample, this clonotype turned up many times. The chain employs TRBV6-2 or TRBV6-3 and TRBJ2-2; 11 nucleotides align to TRBD1. The CDR3 covers 17 residues. CDR1 and CDR2 from the germline V gene are MNHEY and SVGEGT. With V trimmed by 6 bases and J by 0 bases, 6 bases remained unmatched. The CDR3 sequence is CASRRRTGGSNTGELFF. Written as DNA, the CDR3 is TGTGCCAGCAGACGCCGGACAGGGGGCTCGAACACCGGGGAGCTGTTTTTT.

This clonotype was detected a few times. This rearrangement joins TRBV5-6 to TRBJ1-2, with 8 positions matching TRBD1. This CDR3 is 14 amino acids long. V was pared by 3 bases and J by 4 bases, with 5 bases of the junction left unmatched. Germline V gives CDR1 SGHDT, CDR2 YYEEEE. This CDR3 reads CASSSGQASYGYTF. The CDR3 bases are TGTGCCAGCAGCTCGGGACAGGCCTCCTATGGCTACACCTTC.

This clonotype was observed many times. CDR3 sequence: CASSFGRNSYEQYF. The CDR3 region has the DNA TGTGCCAGCAGTTTCGGACGTAACTCCTACGAGCAGTACTTC. This chain links TRBV27 with TRBJ2-7; D gene uncertain. V gave up 3 bases and J gave up 0 bases, with 9 bases separating them. CDR3 length: 14 amino acids. CDR1 and CDR2 from the germline V gene are MNHEY and SMNVEV (reference sequence).

The chain couples TRBV13 to TRBJ1-2; D unresolved. Germline-derived CDR1 and CDR2 are PRHDT and FYEKMQ (reference sequence). V dropped 0 bases and J dropped 5 bases, with 13 bases sitting between them. CDR3 length: 15 residues. The DNA for the CDR3 is TGTGCCAGCAGCTTAGGTCGGGCGGCCCCGTATGGCTACACCTTC. It encodes CASSLGRAAPYGYTF. Using reference TRBV13 and TRBJ1-2 for the parts outside the CDR3, the full variable domain is AAGVIQSPRHLIKEKRETATLKCYPIPRHDTVYWYQQGPGQDPQFLISFYEKMQSDKGSIPDRFSAQQFSDYHSELNMSSLELGDSALYFCASSLGRAAPYGYTFGSGTRLTVV.

V is TRBV5-6 and J is TRBJ2-4, with a weak D call TRBD2 (6 bases). CDR1 SGHDT and CDR2 YYEEEE come from the germline V gene. Between the trimmed V and J ends, which lost 7 bases and 0 bases, there was a span of 11 bases. This CDR3 contains 14 residues. Here the CDR3 DNA reads TGTGCCAGCGTTTCGGGAGCAGCCAAAAACATTCAGTACTTC. Protein: CASVSGAAKNIQYF.

V usage is TRBV20-1 and J usage is TRBJ1-3; tentative D call: TRBD1 (5 bases). Germline V gene data show CDR1 as DFQATT and CDR2 as SNEGSKA (reference sequence). The germline V and J ends were trimmed by 0 bases and 0 bases, with 15 bases remaining between them. The CDR3 contains 17 residues. The CDR3 region is CSARDPGGAGSGNTIYF. The CDR3 DNA is TGCAGTGCTAGAGATCCGGGGGGAGCTGGCTCTGGAAACACCATATATTTT.

V usage is TRBV7-2 and J usage is TRBJ1-6; possibly TRBD1 for D (5 bases). V gave up 0 bases and J gave up 10 bases, with 13 bases separating them. The CDR3 runs 15 residues. Per germline, CDR1 SGHTA and CDR2 FQGNSA. The CDR3 sequence is CASSLAGEAVSPLHF. The CDR3 DNA is TGTGCCAGCAGCTTAGCGGGGGAGGCCGTGTCACCCCTCCACTTT.

This chain connects TRBV7-8 to TRBJ1-5, with TRBD1 matching 7 bases. CDR1 and CDR2 (germline): SGHVS, FQNEAQ. The CDR3 is made up of 16 amino acids. Trimming removed 2 bases from V and 4 bases from J; junction bases left unmatched: 8. The CDR3 nucleotides read TGTGCCAGCAGCTTAAACTCCAGGGGGAGTAATCAGCCCCAGCATTTT. This codes for CASSLNSRGSNQPQHF.

This chain links TRBV18 with TRBJ2-7, with 11 bases aligning to TRBD1. The CDR3 runs 14 residues. The germline gives CDR1 KGHSH, CDR2 LQKENI. The J segment lost 7 bases and the V segment lost 4 bases, leaving 6 bases of the junction unmatched. The CDR3 region has the DNA TGTGCCAGCTCACAAGGGACAGGGGGTCGGGAGCAGTACTTC. Protein sequence: CASSQGTGGREQYF.

The genes are TRBV20-1 and TRBJ2-7; 9 bases agree with TRBD2. The CDR3 is made up of 14 amino acids. Germline trimming cut 6 bases from V and 3 bases from J; bases unmatched to any gene: 9. The germline V gene encodes CDR1 DFQATT and CDR2 SNEGSKA (reference sequence). CDR3 loop: CSARQPSGDYEQYF. For the CDR3, the DNA is TGCAGTGCGAGACAGCCTAGCGGGGACTACGAGCAGTACTTC.

This clonotype was recorded many times. The rearrangement joins TRBV12-5 to TRBJ2-3, with D perhaps given as TRBD1 or TRBD2 (5 bases each). The CDR3 covers 13 residues. The V gene's germline CDR1 is LGHNT and CDR2 FRNRAP. V gave up 2 bases and J gave up 5 bases, with 8 bases separating them. The CDR3: CASGLKRGDTQYF. The CDR3 bases are TGTGCTAGTGGTTTGAAGAGGGGAGATACGCAGTATTTT.

This clonotype was counted many times. V usage is TRBV4-3 and J usage is TRBJ2-7; 8 nucleotides align to TRBD1. V lost 3 bases and J lost 4; bases outside the gene matches: 8. This CDR3 spans 15 amino acids. Germline V gene data show CDR1 as LGHNA and CDR2 as YSLEER. The CDR3 coding sequence is TGCGCCAGCAGCCAGTCCCACAGGGGGTTTTACGAGCAGTACTTC. This gives the protein CASSQSHRGFYEQYF.

This clonotype came up a few times. The genes are TRBV9 and TRBJ2-5; 7 nucleotides agree with TRBD2. CDR1 and CDR2 from the germline V gene are SGDLS and YYNGEE. The ends lost 2 bases at V and 2 bases at J; junction bases unmatched: 6. The CDR3 is 15 residues long. The CDR3 spells CASSVFSGSQETQYF. The CDR3, as DNA: TGTGCCAGCAGCGTTTTTAGCGGGTCACAAGAGACCCAGTACTTC.

Ten or more counts support this clonotype. This chain connects TRBV7-9 to TRBJ2-5; D not resolved. The CDR3 covers 11 residues. Germline V gene lookup returns CDR1 SEHNR and CDR2 FQNEAQ (reference sequence). V lost 4 bases and J 3 bases, leaving 3 bases between the germline ends. The CDR3 nucleotides read TGTGCCAGCAGCTCGGAAGAGACCCAGTACTTC. Amino acids: CASSSEETQYF.

This chain links TRBV28 with TRBJ2-5; D remains unclear. CDR3 length: 13 amino acids. Germline values: CDR1 MDHEN, CDR2 SYDVKM. V dropped 8 bases and J dropped 2 bases, with 12 bases sitting between them. The CDR3, as DNA: TGTGCCAGCGGAAAGCCCGGACAAGAGACCCAGTACTTC. It encodes CASGKPGQETQYF.

This clonotype occurred many times. The rearrangement joins TRBV12-3 or TRBV12-4 to TRBJ2-3; 8 bases map to TRBD2. The CDR3 is made up of 17 amino acids. V dropped 6 bases and J dropped 6; count of bases not matched to a gene: 17. CDR3 DNA: TGTGCCAGCAGCCCTACGGGAGGGCCGCAAACTAAGGATACGCAGTATTTT. Translated: CASSPTGGPQTKDTQYF.

This clonotype was counted ten times or more. The chain combines TRBV7-6 with TRBJ2-5, with 8 nucleotides matching TRBD1. The junction had 6 bases not matched to a gene; V was cut back by 5 bases and J by 1 base. This CDR3 region has 15 residues. Germline V lookup: CDR1 SGHVS, CDR2 FNYEAQ. Written as DNA, the CDR3 is TGTGCCAGCAGCCGCAGGACAGGGTCCCAAGAGACCCAGTACTTC. Protein product: CASSRRTGSQETQYF.

Many counts were recorded for this clonotype. V is TRBV7-2 and J is TRBJ2-4, with 16 bases aligning to TRBD2. Per germline, CDR1 SGHTA and CDR2 FQGNSA. V was pared by 3 bases and J by 0 bases, with 5 bases of the junction left unmatched. The CDR3 is 19 amino acids. CDR3 sequence (DNA): TGTGCCAGCAGCTTCGGGACTAGCGGGGGGGTCCTAGCCAAAAACATTCAGTACTTC. It yields the protein CASSFGTSGGVLAKNIQYF.

J is TRBJ2-7 and V is TRBV6-5; D may be TRBD2 (6 bases). Germline CDR1 is MNHEY and CDR2 is SVGAGI. V lost 10 bases, J lost 0 bases, and 16 bases lay in between. The CDR3 is 14 residues long. CDR3 in DNA: TGTGCCACCCGGAGGGACGCCGACTCCTACGAGCAGTACTTC. It codes for CATRRDADSYEQYF.